A single sample gave rise to the 17 T cell receptor beta chains below, sequenced in a study of blood T cells in healthy people across ages. Next came a second PCR, run for about 7 to 11 cycles, which used a sample-barcoded 5' primer along with a J-beta primer mix. TCRdb ran MiXCR on the 5' RACE reads and lists one entry per CDR3 protein. The sample consists of hundreds of thousands of distinct CDR3 sequences, approximately 50% of them appearing once. Sample: blood. The receptor source for this set is a woman aged 55-70 years in good health.

The V call is TRBV5-1, the J call TRBJ2-5, with D unresolved. Germline CDR1 reads SGHRS; CDR2 reads YFSETQ. This CDR3 is 12 amino acids long. The V end lost 3 bases, the J end lost 4 bases, and 7 bases lay between the germline ends. The CDR3 is CASSSDTETQYF. The CDR3 coding sequence is TGCGCCAGCAGCTCGGATACAGAGACCCAGTACTTC. Full variable domain (outside the CDR3, taken from reference TRBV5-1 and TRBJ2-5): KAGVTQTPRYLIKTRGQQVTLSCSPISGHRSVSWYQQTPGQGLQFLFEYFSETQRNKGNFPGRFSGRQFSNSRSEMNVSTLELGDSALYLCASSSDTETQYFGPGTRLLVL.

The J gene is TRBJ1-5, the V gene TRBV7-2, with a weak D call TRBD1 (5 bases). Germline-derived CDR1 and CDR2 are SGHTA and FQGNSA. This CDR3 has 16 residues. V lost 6 bases and J 3 bases, leaving 18 bases between the germline ends. The CDR3 here is CASSSRGGPYNQPQHF. The CDR3, as DNA: TGTGCCAGCAGTTCCCGGGGGGGTCCCTACAATCAGCCCCAGCATTTT.

The chain carries TRBV2 and TRBJ1-1; 9 nucleotides align to TRBD1. CDR3 length: 16 residues. V shed 4 bases and J 6 bases; nucleotides not matched to a gene: 12. Germline-derived CDR1 and CDR2 are SNHLY and FYNNEI. CDR3 loop: CASSARTGGGSPEAFF. The CDR3 nucleotides read TGTGCCAGCAGTGCCAGAACAGGGGGCGGGTCACCTGAAGCTTTCTTT.

This clonotype is a singleton in its sample. The V call is TRBV7-3, the J call TRBJ2-3; 10 nucleotides match TRBD1. The CDR3 is 16 residues long. In germline, CDR1 is SGHTA, CDR2 FQGTGA. V gave up 5 bases and J gave up 5 bases; unmatched junction bases: 10. CDR3 nucleotides: TGTGCCAGCAGCCACACCGGACAGGGGGTTAAAGATACGCAGTATTTT. It codes for CASSHTGQGVKDTQYF.

V usage is TRBV29-1 and J usage is TRBJ2-7; TRBD2 matches 7 bases. CDR1 SQVTM and CDR2 ANQGSEA come from the germline V gene. With V trimmed by 4 bases and J by 2 bases, 14 bases remained unmatched. The CDR3 extends over 16 amino acids. The CDR3 sequence is CSVAGLLGGRTYEQYF. The CDR3 DNA follows: TGCAGCGTTGCGGGTCTTCTGGGGGGGAGGACCTACGAGCAGTACTTC.

The rearrangement joins TRBV27 to TRBJ1-2; D gene uncertain. Trimming removed 2 bases from V and 8 bases from J, with 18 bases in between. Germline CDR1 and CDR2: MNHEY and SMNVEV (reference sequence). The CDR3 length is 15 residues. In DNA, the CDR3 is TGTGCCAGCAGTTTAAACGGAGACCGCGCCGGAGGCTACACCTTC. Its protein product is CASSLNGDRAGGYTF.

About this clonotype itself: One junction end disagrees with the germline gene, perhaps due to a read error. This chain uses TRBV5-1 with TRBJ2-3; TRBD2 matches at 9 bases. This CDR3 contains 17 residues. Germline CDR1 reads SGHRS; CDR2 reads YFSETQ. CDR3 sequence reads: CASRLALAGDGGDTQYF. For the CDR3, the DNA is TGCGCCAGCAGGTTGGCCTTAGCGGGAGATGGTGGCGATACGCAGTATTTT.

The J gene is TRBJ2-3, the V gene TRBV10-3; 7 nucleotides line up with TRBD2. Trimming cost V 6 bases and J 0 bases; bases outside gene matches: 9. This CDR3 contains 16 residues. Looked up from germline, CDR1 is ENHRY and CDR2 is SYGVKD. The CDR3 sequence: CAIRGSASGSTDTQYF. DNA for the CDR3: TGTGCCATCAGAGGTTCGGCTAGCGGTAGCACAGATACGCAGTATTTT.

V and J are TRBV29-1 and TRBJ2-5; the D gene is possibly TRBD2 (6 bases). The CDR3 is made up of 12 amino acids. Germline lookup yields CDR1 SQVTM and CDR2 ANQGSEA. Deletions cut 8 bases from V and 2 bases from J, with 12 bases between. In DNA, the CDR3 is TGCAGCATGGAGGGTCTACAAGAGACCCAGTACTTC. It is translated as CSMEGLQETQYF.

The chain is built from TRBV20-1 and TRBJ2-3; 11 nucleotides match TRBD2. The ends lost 0 bases at V and 6 bases at J; junction bases unmatched: 2. The V gene's germline CDR1 is DFQATT and CDR2 SNEGSKA (reference sequence). The CDR3 loop spans 14 amino acids. CDR3 sequence (DNA): TGCAGTGCTAGAGATAGCGGGAGGGGTGATACGCAGTATTTT. Protein sequence: CSARDSGRGDTQYF.

This clonotype came up many times. The V and J genes are TRBV20-1 and TRBJ2-1, with D possibly being TRBD1 or TRBD2 (5 bases each). Trimming took off 3 bases at V and 5 bases at J, with 14 bases between the two ends. Per the germline V gene, CDR1 is DFQATT and CDR2 is SNEGSKA (reference sequence). The CDR3 covers 14 residues. CDR3 DNA sequence: TGCAGTGCTAGGGGACCTGAGGCTGACAATGAGCAGTTCTTC. The encoded protein is CSARGPEADNEQFF.

In the case of this clonotype: The junction departs from the called germline gene at one end, perhaps through a read error. The rearrangement joins TRBV9 to TRBJ2-1, with 7 bases identical to TRBD2. Germline V gives CDR1 SGDLS, CDR2 YYNGEE. The CDR3 is made up of 15 amino acids. CDR3 protein: CANSVGGRVYNEQFF. In DNA, the CDR3 is TGTGCCAACAGCGTAGGCGGGAGAGTCTACAATGAGCAGTTCTTC. Looking up the rest from reference TRBV9 and TRBJ2-1 gives the full variable domain: DSGVTQTPKHLITATGQRVTLRCSPRSGDLSVYWYQQSLDQGLQFLIQYYNGEERAKGNILERFSAQQFPDLHSELNLSSLELGDSALYFCANSVGGRVYNEQFFGPGTRLTVL.

As DNA, the CDR3 is TGTGCCAGCAGCTTAGGGACTAGCGCCCAAGAGACCCAGTACTTC. This gives the protein CASSLGTSAQETQYF. V and J are TRBV7-3 and TRBJ2-5, with 10 nucleotides matching TRBD2. The CDR3 loop spans 15 amino acids. J gave up 1 base and V 2 bases, and 1 base lay outside the gene matches. Germline loops: CDR1 SGHTA, CDR2 FQGTGA.

The chain has TRBV7-2 and TRBJ2-5; 10 bases are shared with TRBD1. Near its end, the DNA agrees better with TRBJ2-7, so the J call may be wrong. This CDR3 is built from 18 residues. Germline V gene lookup returns CDR1 SGHTA and CDR2 FQGNSA. CDR3: CASSPQPGTGAIWYEQYF. The CDR3 nucleotides are TGTGCCAGCAGCCCACAGCCGGGGACAGGGGCAATCTGGTACGAGCAGTACTTC.

The V call is TRBV5-1, the J call TRBJ2-1; a possible D gene is TRBD1 (8 bases). Germline lookup yields CDR1 SGHRS and CDR2 YFSETQ. The V end lost 4 bases, the J end lost 5 bases, and 16 bases lay between the germline ends. This CDR3 region has 15 residues. This CDR3 is CASSPRTGRDNEQFF. DNA of the CDR3: TGCGCCAGCAGCCCTCGGACAGGGAGGGACAATGAGCAGTTCTTC.

The sample holds a few counts of this clonotype. The chain uses TRBV7-2 and TRBJ2-3; tentatively, D is TRBD2 (5 bases). The CDR3 has 16 amino acids. CDR1 is SGHTA and CDR2 is FQGNSA in the germline V gene. V dropped 2 bases and J dropped 1 base, with 13 bases sitting between them. CDR3 nucleotide sequence: TGTGCCAGCAGCTTACGGCGGGCCTCCGGCACAGATACGCAGTATTTT. This encodes CASSLRRASGTDTQYF. Filled out from reference TRBV7-2 and TRBJ2-3, the complete variable domain reads GAGVSQSPSNKVTEKGKDVELRCDPISGHTALYWYRQSLGQGLEFLIYFQGNSAPDKSGLPSDRFSAERTGGSVSTLTIQRTQQEDSAVYLCASSLRRASGTDTQYFGPGTRLTVL.

The J gene is TRBJ2-1, the V gene TRBV4-1; 7 bases line up with TRBD2. V lost 2 bases, J lost 5 bases, and 6 bases stayed unmatched. CDR1 MGHRA and CDR2 YSYEKL come from the germline V gene. This CDR3 is 15 amino acids long. This CDR3 is CASSQFRGLNNEQFF. The CDR3 nucleotides are TGCGCCAGCAGCCAATTTCGGGGACTAAACAATGAGCAGTTCTTC.